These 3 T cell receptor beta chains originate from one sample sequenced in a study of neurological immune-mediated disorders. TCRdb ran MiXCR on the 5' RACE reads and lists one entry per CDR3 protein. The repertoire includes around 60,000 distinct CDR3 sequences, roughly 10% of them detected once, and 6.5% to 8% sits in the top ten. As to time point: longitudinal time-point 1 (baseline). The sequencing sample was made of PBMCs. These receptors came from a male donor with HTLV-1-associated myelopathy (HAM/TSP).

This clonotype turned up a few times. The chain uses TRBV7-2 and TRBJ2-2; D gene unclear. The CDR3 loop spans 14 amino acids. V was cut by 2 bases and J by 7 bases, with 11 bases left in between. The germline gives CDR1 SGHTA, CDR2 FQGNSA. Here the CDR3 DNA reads TGTGCCAGCAGCTTAAGCAGTTTCAGCGGGGAGCTGTTTTTT. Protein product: CASSLSSFSGELFF.

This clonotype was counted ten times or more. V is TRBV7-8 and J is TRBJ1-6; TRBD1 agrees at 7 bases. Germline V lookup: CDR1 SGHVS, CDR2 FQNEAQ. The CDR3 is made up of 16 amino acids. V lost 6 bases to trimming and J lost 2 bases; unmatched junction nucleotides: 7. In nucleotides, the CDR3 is TGTGCCAGCAGTTTCCAGGGGGAAACCTATAATTCACCCCTCCACTTT. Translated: CASSFQGETYNSPLHF.

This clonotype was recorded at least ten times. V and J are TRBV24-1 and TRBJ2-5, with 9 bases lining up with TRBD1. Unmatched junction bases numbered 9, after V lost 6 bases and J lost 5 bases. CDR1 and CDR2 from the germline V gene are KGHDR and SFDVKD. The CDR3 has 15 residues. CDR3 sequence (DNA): TGTGCCACCAGTTCCGGGACAGGGTATTTGGAGACCCAGTACTTC. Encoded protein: CATSSGTGYLETQYF.